This T cell receptor (beta chain) was obtained from a study of blood T cell repertoires in COVID-19. Study details: Spain, Italy and the United States supplied samples that represented acute and convalescent COVID-19. In each case, the material was cDNA or gDNA derived from T cells, B-cell-depleted T cells, or PBMCs.

Libraries were prepared by immunoSEQ multiplex PCR; TCRdb keeps only in-frame clonotypes and omits some of them. The repertoire consists of fewer than 250,000 clones, with around 76% occurring once and the leading ten covering 17%. Participant-given clinical history determined each cohort assignment. This CDR3 has 13 residues. CDR1 MDHEN and CDR2 SYDVKM come from the germline V gene. Trimming cost V 8 bases and J 10 bases; bases outside gene matches: 7. The TCR sequence derives from a woman between 45 and 60 years old with acute COVID-19. This chain uses TRBV28 with TRBJ1-6; 8 bases fit TRBD1. Sequenced: PBMCs or T cells enriched from blood (not recorded which). Here the CDR3 DNA reads TGTGCCAGCTCTTGGACAGGGAGCTCACCCCTCCACTTT. This translates into CASSWTGSSPLHF.